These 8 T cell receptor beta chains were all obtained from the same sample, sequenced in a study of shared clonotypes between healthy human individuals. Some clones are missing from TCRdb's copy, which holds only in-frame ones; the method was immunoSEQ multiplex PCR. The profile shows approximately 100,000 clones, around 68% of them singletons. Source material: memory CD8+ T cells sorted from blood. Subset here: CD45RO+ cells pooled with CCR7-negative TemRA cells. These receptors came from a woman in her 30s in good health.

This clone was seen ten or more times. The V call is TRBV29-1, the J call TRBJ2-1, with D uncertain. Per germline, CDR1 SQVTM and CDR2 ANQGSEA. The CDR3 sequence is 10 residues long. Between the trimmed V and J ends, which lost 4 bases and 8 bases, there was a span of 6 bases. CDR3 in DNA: TGCAGCGTTGTGGTGTATGAGCAGTTCTTC. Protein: CSVVVYEQFF.

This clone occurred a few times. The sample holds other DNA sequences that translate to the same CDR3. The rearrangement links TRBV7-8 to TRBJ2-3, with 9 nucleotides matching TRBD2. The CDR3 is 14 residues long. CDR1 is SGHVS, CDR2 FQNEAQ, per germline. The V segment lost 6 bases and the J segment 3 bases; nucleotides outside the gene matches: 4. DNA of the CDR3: TGTGCCAGCAGTCTTAGCGGGAGAACAGATACGCAGTATTTT. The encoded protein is CASSLSGRTDTQYF.

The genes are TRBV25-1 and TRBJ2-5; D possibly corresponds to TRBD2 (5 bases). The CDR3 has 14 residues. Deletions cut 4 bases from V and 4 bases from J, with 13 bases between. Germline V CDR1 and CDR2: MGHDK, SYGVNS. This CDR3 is CASSVVGVRETQYF. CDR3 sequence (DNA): TGTGCCAGCAGTGTAGTCGGGGTGAGAGAGACCCAGTACTTC.

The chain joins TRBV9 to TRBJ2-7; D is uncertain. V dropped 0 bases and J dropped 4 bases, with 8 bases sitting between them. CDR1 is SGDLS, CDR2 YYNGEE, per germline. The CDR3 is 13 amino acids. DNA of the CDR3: TGTGCCAGCAGCGTAGGCTTTGGGTACGAGCAGTACTTC. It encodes CASSVGFGYEQYF. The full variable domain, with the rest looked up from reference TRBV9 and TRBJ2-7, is DSGVTQTPKHLITATGQRVTLRCSPRSGDLSVYWYQQSLDQGLQFLIQYYNGEERAKGNILERFSAQQFPDLHSELNLSSLELGDSALYFCASSVGFGYEQYFGPGTRLTVT.

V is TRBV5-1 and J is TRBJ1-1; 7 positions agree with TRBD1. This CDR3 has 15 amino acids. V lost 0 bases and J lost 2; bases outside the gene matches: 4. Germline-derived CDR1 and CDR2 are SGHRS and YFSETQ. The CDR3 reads CASSLGDRDNTEAFF. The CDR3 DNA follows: TGCGCCAGCAGCTTGGGAGACAGGGATAACACTGAAGCTTTCTTT.

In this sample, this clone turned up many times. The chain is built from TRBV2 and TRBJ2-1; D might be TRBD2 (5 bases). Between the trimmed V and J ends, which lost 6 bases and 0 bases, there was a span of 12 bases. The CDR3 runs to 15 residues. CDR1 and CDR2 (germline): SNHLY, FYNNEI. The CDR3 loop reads CASSVWRASYNEQFF. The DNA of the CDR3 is TGTGCCAGCAGCGTCTGGCGGGCCTCCTACAATGAGCAGTTCTTC.

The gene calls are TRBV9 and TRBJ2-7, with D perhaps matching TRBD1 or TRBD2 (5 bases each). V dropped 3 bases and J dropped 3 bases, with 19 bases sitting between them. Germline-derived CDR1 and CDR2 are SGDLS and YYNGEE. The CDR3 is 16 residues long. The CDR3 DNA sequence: TGTGCCAGCAGCGAAGGGCCTGGGACCCGCGTCTACGAGCAGTACTTC. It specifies CASSEGPGTRVYEQYF.

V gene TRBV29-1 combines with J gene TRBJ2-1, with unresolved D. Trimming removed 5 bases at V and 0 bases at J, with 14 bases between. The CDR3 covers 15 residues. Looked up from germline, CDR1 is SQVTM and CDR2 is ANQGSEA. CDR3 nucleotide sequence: TGCAGCGTTACACCTTCGACCGACTCCTACAATGAGCAGTTCTTC. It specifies CSVTPSTDSYNEQFF.